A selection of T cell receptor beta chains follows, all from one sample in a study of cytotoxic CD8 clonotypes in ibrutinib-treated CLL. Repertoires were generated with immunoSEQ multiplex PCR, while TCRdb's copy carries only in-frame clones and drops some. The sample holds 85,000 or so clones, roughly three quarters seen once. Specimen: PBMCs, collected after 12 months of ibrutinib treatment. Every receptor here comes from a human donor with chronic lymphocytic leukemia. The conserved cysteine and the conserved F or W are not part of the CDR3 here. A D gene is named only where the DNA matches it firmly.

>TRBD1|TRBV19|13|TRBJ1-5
ASSIGGGGGQPQH
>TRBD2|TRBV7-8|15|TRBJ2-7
ASSLAPRLARGYEQY
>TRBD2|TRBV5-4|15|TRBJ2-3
ASSLRTSGGVTDTQY
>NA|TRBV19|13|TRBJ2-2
ASSPIGGTPGELF
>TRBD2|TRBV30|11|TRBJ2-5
AWSVLGGETQY
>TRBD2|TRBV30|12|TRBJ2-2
AWRRGGTTGELF
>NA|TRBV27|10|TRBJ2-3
ASSSGADTQY
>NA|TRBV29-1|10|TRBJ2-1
SVASSGDEQF
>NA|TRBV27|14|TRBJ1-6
ASSLAPTAGYSPLH
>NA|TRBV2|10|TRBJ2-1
ASRDRALGQF
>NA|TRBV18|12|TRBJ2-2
ASSPLVDTGELF
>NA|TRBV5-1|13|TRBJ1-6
ASSLGGREGSPLH
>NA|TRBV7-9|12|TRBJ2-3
ASSLDEAADTQY
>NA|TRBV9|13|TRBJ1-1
ASSPLVGVNTEAF
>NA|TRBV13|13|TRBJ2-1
ASSLLRGGYNEQF
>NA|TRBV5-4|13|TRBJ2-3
ASSLGHPSTDTQY
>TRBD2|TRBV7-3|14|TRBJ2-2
ASSSGGTRVPGELF
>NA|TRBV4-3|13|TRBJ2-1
ASSRLTTVRDEQF
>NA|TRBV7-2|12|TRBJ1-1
ASSLAGEGTEAF
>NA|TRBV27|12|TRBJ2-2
ASSLSWTSGELF
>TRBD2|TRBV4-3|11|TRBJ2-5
ASSQGGGGTQY
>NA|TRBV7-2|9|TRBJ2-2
ASSLSRGLF
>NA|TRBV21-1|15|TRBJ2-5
ASSKGRHPGGTETQY
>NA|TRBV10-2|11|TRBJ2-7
ASEAGVGYEQY
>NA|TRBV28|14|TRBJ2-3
ASCLGGAGGTDTQY
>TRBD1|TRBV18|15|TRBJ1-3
ASSPRDRSFSGNTIY
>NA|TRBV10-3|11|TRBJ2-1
AISESFGNEQF
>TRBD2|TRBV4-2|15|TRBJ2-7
ASSQGGLAGPSYEQY
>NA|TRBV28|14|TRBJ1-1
ASSSPKTGFDTEAF
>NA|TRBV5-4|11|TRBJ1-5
ASSLNSNQPQH
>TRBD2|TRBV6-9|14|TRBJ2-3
ANPGLREGLADTQY
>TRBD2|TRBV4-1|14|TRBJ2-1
ASSQGTGTSSREQF
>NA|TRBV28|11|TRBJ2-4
ASSLTNRGIQY
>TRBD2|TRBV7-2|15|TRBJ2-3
ASSPGIAGVGADTQY
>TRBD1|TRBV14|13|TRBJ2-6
ASSRPGGTGHVLT
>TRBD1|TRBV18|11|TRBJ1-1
ASSRGQGAAYF
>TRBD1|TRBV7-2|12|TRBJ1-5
ASSWTGGSQPQH
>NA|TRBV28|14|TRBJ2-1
ASSSPSSLSNNEQF
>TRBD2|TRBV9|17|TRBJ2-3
ASSVVRTSGGASGDTQY
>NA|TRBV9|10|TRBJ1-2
ASSASKGGYT
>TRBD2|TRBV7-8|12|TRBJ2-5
ASSAGLGQETQY
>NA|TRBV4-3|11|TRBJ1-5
ASSQDVVQPQH
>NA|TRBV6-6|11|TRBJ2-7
ASSYGEDYEQY
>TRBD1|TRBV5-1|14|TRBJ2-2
ASSLVPGQGTGELF
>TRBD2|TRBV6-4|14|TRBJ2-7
ASIVSLTSAPYEQY
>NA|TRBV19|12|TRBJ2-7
ASSMGPDNYEQY
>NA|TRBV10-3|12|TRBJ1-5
AISGGGRDQPQH